This TCR beta chain emerged from a study of blood T cell dynamics during melanoma immunotherapy. This table comes from immunoSEQ multiplex PCR, and its TCRdb copy is limited to in-frame clones, with some not included. The sample holds 10,000 to 12,000 clones, more than 70% seen once. V gave up 1 base and J gave up 4 bases; unmatched junction bases: 5. Germline values: CDR1 SEHNR, CDR2 FQNEAQ (reference sequence). The CDR3 covers 17 residues. Time point here: week 3, after first cycle of checkpoint inhibitor. Here the sequenced sample was blood, taken from a patient treated with checkpoint blockade. This TCR derives from a human donor with melanoma. The chain has TRBV7-9 and TRBJ2-5; 14 bases agree with TRBD2. This chain's CDR3 is CASSLGLAGGPVETQYF. CDR3 DNA: TGTGCCAGCAGCTTAGGACTAGCGGGGGGGCCAGTAGAGACCCAGTACTTC.